This T cell receptor beta chain comes out of a study of blood T cell repertoires in COVID-19 (dated by TCRdb to 2019 to 2021). Regarding the complete study: Collaborator samples came from the United States, Italy and Spain and covered acute and convalescent phases of COVID-19. The material from the prospective study consisted of cDNA or gDNA derived from T cells, B-cell-depleted T cells, or PBMCs. Subjects who had been exposed to COVID-19, were actively infected with it, or had recovered from it provided the deeply sampled blood TCRbeta repertoires that made up the dataset. The repertoires were released in a freely available public database meant as a resource for research on the immune response to SARS-CoV-2. Samples came from the ongoing ImmuneRACE study (first 160 participants) plus 1,254 subjects from 6 global collaborators. Nearly every sample came with metadata listing a de-identified subject ID, COVID-19 status, age in years and sex. Where available, HLA class I and class II types were obtained from metadata supplied by the sample provider rather than from assay-based typing. Study-wide conclusions, independent of this receptor: Clinical and demographic metadata were provided uncurated, with the amount varying by source and participant.

Whole blood was collected in K2EDTA tubes by collaborating institutions according to the institutions' own protocols. For TCRbeta analysis, collaborators shipped samples in one of three forms: frozen whole blood, isolated PBMCs, or DNA extracted from either of those sample types. Only a few counts were recorded for this clone. Its binding antigen is unknown. There are no base qualities to consult, and no much larger clone falls within one base. TCRbeta CDR3 regions were amplified from genomic DNA by means of the immunoSEQ Assay, a bias-controlled multiplex PCR. As for how the authors treated the data: Nucleated cell counts per sample were estimated from amplification of reference gene primers within the assay. Sequence reads were collapsed and filtered to measure the absolute abundance of every unique TCRbeta CDR3 rearrangement. For each sample, productive Simpson clonality was calculated as the square root of Simpson's diversity index over productive rearrangements. What TCRdb holds here is the immuneACCESS table cut down to in-frame rearrangements. Part of the clones is not present; checked against another copy, under half of the missing clones reflect an unresolved V gene, and the others are unexplained. Clonal size and the V and J genes are those of that table, whereas D and trimming came from the DNA. The sample table lists 90,000 to 150,000 clones, 80% to 90% of them with a count of one. The ten largest clones represent 8% to 13% of the sample.

The CDR3 numbers 21 residues from cysteine through phenylalanine. The CDR3 DNA has 63 bases and is translated from base 1. CDR1 is given as KGHSH and CDR2 as LQKENI, both from the germline V gene. V is clipped by 1 base and J by 0 bases, and the sequence between their germline boundaries is 22 bases long. Specimen: peripheral blood. This receptor was identified in a human donor in a cohort sampled during active COVID-19. Recombination linked TRBV18 to TRBJ2-6, and the D gene may be TRBD1, 6 bases matching. The CDR3 protein sequence reads: CASSPLSSQGQASSGANVLTF. At the DNA level, the sequence is TGTGCCAGCTCACCACTTTCGTCACAGGGTCAAGCCTCCTCTGGGGCCAACGTCCTGACTTTC.